The source of this TCR beta chain is a study of human T cells and chemical hapten exposure. Described time point: patch test 2, 6 weeks after DPC sensitization. As for treatment: therapeutic diphenylcyclopropenone sensitization with weekly scalp DPC. This CDR3 has 15 amino acids. Germline V CDR1 and CDR2: SGHRS, YFSETQ. The V gene lost 2 bases and the J gene lost 5 bases, with 14 bases spanning the gap. TCRdb reprocessed the RACE reads with MiXCR, giving one entry per CDR3 protein. The sample lists approximately 120,000 distinct CDR3 sequences; 9.2% were seen once. The chain combines TRBV5-1 with TRBJ2-1; the D gene is possibly TRBD2 (5 bases). The sequences come from whole blood, collected in connection with sensitization to the hapten diphenylcyclopropenone (DPC). The clonotype comes from a woman aged 35 to 49 with alopecia areata. Some clones in this sample may be carry-over from other donors' samples. CDR3 DNA sequence: TGCGCCAGCAGCTTCTCCGGGATGAAAAACAATGAGCAGTTCTTC. Translated, it gives CASSFSGMKNNEQFF.